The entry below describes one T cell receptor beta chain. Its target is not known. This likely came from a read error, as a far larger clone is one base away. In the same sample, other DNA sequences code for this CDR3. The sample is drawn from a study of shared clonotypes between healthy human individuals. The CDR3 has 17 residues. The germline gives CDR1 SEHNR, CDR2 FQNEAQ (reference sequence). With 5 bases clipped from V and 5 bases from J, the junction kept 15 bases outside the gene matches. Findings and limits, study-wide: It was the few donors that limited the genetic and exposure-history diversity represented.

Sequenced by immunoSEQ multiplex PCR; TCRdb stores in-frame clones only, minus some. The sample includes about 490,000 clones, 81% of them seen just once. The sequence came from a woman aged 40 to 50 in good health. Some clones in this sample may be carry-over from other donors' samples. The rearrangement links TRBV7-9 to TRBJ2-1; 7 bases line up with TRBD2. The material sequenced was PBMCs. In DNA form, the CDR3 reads TGTGCCAGCAGCCCAGAGGGGTACCTAGCGGTTAACAATGAGCAGTTCTTC. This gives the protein CASSPEGYLAVNNEQFF.